Shown below are 10 T cell receptor beta chains from a single sample sequenced in a study of post-analysis software for immune sequencing data. Findings of the study overall: Relative to controls, patients had 4 or 5 TRBV segments at higher frequency, with TRBV5-6, TRBV5-1 and TRBV20-1 among these.

For these receptors, no antigen is known. Incorporated into the TCR beta cDNA libraries were unique molecular identifiers, which served to reduce PCR and sequencing biases. TCRdb redid the calling of the PCR reads with MiXCR, one entry per CDR3 protein. Of approximately 770,000 distinct CDR3 sequences detected, roughly 46% appear once; the ten largest clones hold just under 5%. Sample: blood. Every receptor here comes from a girl aged 5-17 years with multiple sclerosis.

V is TRBV29-1 and J is TRBJ2-7; D is undetermined. Trimming removed 4 bases at V and 0 bases at J, with 13 bases between. CDR3 length: 14 residues. CDR1 SQVTM and CDR2 ANQGSEA come from the germline V gene. CDR3 region: CSVAFRRLSYEQYF. DNA of the CDR3: TGCAGCGTTGCGTTTAGGAGACTCTCCTACGAGCAGTACTTC.

This chain connects TRBV20-1 to TRBJ2-1; 8 nucleotides line up with TRBD1. This CDR3 has 14 amino acids. Germline V gives CDR1 DFQATT, CDR2 SNEGSKA (reference sequence). Trimming took 5 bases from V and 5 from J; bases not matched to a gene: 8. CDR3 sequence: CSASTGTGHNEQFF. CDR3 nucleotide sequence: TGCAGTGCTTCTACCGGGACAGGTCACAATGAGCAGTTCTTC.

This clonotype was picked up a small number of times. One end of the junction varies from germline; a read error may be responsible. J is TRBJ1-2 and V is TRBV20-1; D is possibly TRBD1 (6 bases). The CDR3 contains 14 residues. The germline gives CDR1 DFQATT, CDR2 SNEGSKA (reference sequence). CDR3 residues: CSAQPGDLNCGYTF. In DNA, the CDR3 is TGCAGTGCTCAACCAGGGGATTTGAACTGTGGCTACACCTTC.

This clonotype came up a few times. The J gene is TRBJ2-7, the V gene TRBV7-2, with D possibly matching TRBD1 (6 bases). With 6 bases removed from V and 3 bases from J, the gap between germline ends came to 18 bases. Germline CDR1 and CDR2: SGHTA and FQGNSA. CDR3 size: 15 residues. The CDR3 is CASSPARQVRYEQYF. The CDR3 nucleotides are TGTGCCAGCAGTCCCGCGCGACAGGTCCGCTACGAGCAGTACTTC.

The chain is built from TRBV15 and TRBJ1-4; TRBD1 might be the D (5 bases). V was clipped by 0 bases and J by 8 bases, with 16 bases between them. The CDR3 has 16 residues. Germline CDR1 LNHNV, CDR2 YYDKDF (reference sequence). The CDR3 loop reads CATSRDGVGGDEKLFF. CDR3 in DNA: TGTGCCACCAGCAGAGATGGGGTAGGAGGGGACGAAAAACTGTTTTTT.

This chain joins TRBV20-1 and TRBJ2-5, with D perhaps matching TRBD2 (6 bases). The DNA matches TRBJ2-7 better at its end, which makes the J call doubtful. Germline V CDR1 and CDR2: DFQATT, SNEGSKA (reference sequence). CDR3 length: 12 residues. Here the CDR3 DNA reads TGCAGTGCTAGGTGGGGGGACTACGAGCAGTACTTC. The encoded protein is CSARWGDYEQYF.

There are a few counts of this clonotype. The chain links TRBV6-5 to TRBJ1-2; the match to TRBD1 covers 8 bases. This CDR3 contains 15 residues. Per the germline V gene, CDR1 is MNHEY and CDR2 is SVGAGI. With 0 bases clipped from V and 2 bases from J, the junction kept 2 bases outside the gene matches. The CDR3 protein is CASSYSDRENYGYTF. Here the CDR3 DNA reads TGTGCCAGCAGTTACTCGGACAGGGAGAACTATGGCTACACCTTC.

The table lists this clonotype with a few counts. V gene TRBV20-1 combines with J gene TRBJ1-2, with D possibly matching TRBD1 (5 bases). This CDR3 contains 17 residues. The ends were cut back, 5 bases at V and 5 bases at J, with 27 bases in the middle. Germline values: CDR1 DFQATT, CDR2 SNEGSKA (reference sequence). CDR3 in amino acids: CSARQWDGLTRSYGYTF. CDR3 coding DNA: TGCAGTGCTCGTCAGTGGGACGGCCTGACTAGGTCTTATGGCTACACCTTC.

The V gene is TRBV12-3 or TRBV12-4, the J gene TRBJ1-5; maybe TRBD1 (5 bases). This CDR3 has 13 residues. With 1 base removed from V and 9 bases from J, the gap between germline ends came to 10 bases. The CDR3 loop reads CASSLGSGLPQHF. Here the CDR3 DNA reads TGTGCCAGCAGTTTAGGTTCAGGGTTGCCCCAGCATTTT.

This rearrangement joins TRBV7-6 to TRBJ2-1; 7 nucleotides match TRBD2. The length of the CDR3 is 17 residues. V lost 1 base to trimming and J lost 8 bases; unmatched junction nucleotides: 14. Germline values: CDR1 SGHVS, CDR2 FNYEAQ. CDR3 residues: CASSLGGGAGSGHEQFF. CDR3 in DNA: TGTGCCAGCAGCTTAGGGGGGGGAGCGGGTTCTGGCCATGAGCAGTTCTTC.